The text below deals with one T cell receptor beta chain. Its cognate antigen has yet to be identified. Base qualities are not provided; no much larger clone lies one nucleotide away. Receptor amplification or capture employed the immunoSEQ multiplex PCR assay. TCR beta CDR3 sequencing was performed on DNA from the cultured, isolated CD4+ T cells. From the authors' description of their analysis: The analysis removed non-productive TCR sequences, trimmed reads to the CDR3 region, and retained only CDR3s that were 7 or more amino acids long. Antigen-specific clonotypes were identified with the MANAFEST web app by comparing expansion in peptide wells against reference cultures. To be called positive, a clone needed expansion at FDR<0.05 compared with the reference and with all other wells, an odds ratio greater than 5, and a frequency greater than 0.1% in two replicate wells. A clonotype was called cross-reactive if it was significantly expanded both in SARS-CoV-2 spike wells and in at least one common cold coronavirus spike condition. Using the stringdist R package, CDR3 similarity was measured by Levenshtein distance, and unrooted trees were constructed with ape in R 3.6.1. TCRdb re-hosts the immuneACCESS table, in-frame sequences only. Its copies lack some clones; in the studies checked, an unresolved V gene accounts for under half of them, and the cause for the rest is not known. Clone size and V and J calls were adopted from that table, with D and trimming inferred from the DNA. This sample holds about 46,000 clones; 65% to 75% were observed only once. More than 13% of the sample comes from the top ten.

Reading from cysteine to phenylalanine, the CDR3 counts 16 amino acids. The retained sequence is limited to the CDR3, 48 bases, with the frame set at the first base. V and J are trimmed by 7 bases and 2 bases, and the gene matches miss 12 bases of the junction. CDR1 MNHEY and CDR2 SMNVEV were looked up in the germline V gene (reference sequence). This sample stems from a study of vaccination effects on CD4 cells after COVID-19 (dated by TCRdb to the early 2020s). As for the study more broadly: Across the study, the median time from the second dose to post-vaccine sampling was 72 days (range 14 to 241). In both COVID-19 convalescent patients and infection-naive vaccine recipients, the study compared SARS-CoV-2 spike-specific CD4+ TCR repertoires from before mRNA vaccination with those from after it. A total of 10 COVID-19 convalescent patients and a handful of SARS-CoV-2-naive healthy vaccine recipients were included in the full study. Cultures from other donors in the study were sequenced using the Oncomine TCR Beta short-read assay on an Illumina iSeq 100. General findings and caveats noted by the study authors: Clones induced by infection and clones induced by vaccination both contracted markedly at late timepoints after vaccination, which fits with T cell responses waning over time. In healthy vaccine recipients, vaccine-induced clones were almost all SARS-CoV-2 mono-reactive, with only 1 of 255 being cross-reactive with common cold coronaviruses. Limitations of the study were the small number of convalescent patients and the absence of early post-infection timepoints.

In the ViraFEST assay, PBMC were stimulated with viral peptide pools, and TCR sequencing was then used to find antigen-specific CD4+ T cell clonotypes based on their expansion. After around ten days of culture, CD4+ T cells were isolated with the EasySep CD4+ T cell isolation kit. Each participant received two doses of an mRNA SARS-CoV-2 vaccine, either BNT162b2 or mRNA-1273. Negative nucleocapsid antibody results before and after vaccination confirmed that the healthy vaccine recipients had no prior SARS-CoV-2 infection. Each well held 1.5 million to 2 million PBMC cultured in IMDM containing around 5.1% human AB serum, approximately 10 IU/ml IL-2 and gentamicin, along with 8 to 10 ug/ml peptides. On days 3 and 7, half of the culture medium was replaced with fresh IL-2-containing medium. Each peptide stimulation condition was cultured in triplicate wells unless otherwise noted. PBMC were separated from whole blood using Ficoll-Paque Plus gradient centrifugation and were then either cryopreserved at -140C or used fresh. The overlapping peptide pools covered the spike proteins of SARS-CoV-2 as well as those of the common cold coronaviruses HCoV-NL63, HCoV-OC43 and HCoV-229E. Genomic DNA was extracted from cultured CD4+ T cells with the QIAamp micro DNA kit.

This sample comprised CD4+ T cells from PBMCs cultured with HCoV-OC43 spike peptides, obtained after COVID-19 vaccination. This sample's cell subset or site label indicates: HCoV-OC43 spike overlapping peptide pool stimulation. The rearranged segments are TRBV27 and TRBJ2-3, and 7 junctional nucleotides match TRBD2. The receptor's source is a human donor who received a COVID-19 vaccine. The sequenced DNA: TGTGCCAGCACCGCCTCCCGGGGGGTCAACACAGATACGCAGTATTTT. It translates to CASTASRGVNTDTQYF.